This T cell receptor beta chain was identified in a study of cytomegalovirus exposure and HLA in healthy donors. Whole-study context: Earlier results showed approximately 110 million unique TCR beta sequences derived from approximately 170 million T cells. Overall study findings and caveats: Compared with the roughly 670-donor mean, an Asian-associated ancestry cluster reportedly had fewer N-insertions, according to a later analysis.

Use of 60 Vbeta and 13 Jbeta primers characterized the PCR. In the source study's methods: Later reanalysis found tens of millions of unique TCR beta chains, around 10 million of them shared. Profiling relied on immunoSEQ multiplex PCR, and the TCRdb table lists in-frame clones only, not all of them. V, J and clone size were drawn from that table, and D and trimming were deduced from the DNA. The table lists about 110,000 clones, 82% of them singletons. Germline loops: CDR1 SGHVS, CDR2 FNYEAQ. V was shortened by 1 base and J by 4 bases, with 20 bases between the two germline ends. This CDR3 is built from 17 residues. Concerning this clone itself: Antigen unknown.

The chain joins TRBV7-6 to TRBJ2-7; tentative D call: TRBD2 (7 bases). The sequenced material came from PBMCs. The receptor comes from a man in his forties or fifties in good health and CMV-seronegative. The CDR3 protein is CASSLGSGGALRYEQYV. CDR3 nucleotides: TGTGCCAGCAGCTTAGGATCTGGGGGGGCTCTACGTTACGAGCAGTACGTC.